Presented here are 30 T cell receptor beta chains from one specimen sequenced in a study of memory B cells and T cells in multiple sclerosis (dated by TCRdb to about 2018). Libraries were built with the immunoSEQ multiplex PCR assay. The table was pulled from immuneACCESS by TCRdb, which kept in-frame rearrangements only. Such tables lose some clones; where checked, under half of the loss comes from unresolved V genes, and the rest has no known cause. A total of about 8,000 clones appear in this sample, around 50% of them only once. The top ten hold around a third of the sample. Sequenced input: memory (CD45RO+) CD8+ T cells from blood. The sample's cell subset or site label, in plain terms: CD45RO+ memory T cells sorted from peripheral blood. The source is a human donor with multiple sclerosis.

By share of the sample, this clone is medium-sized. The V gene is TRBV4-1, the J gene TRBJ1-5; D is perhaps TRBD1 (5 bases). Trimming pared 3 bases from V and 4 bases from J, leaving 22 bases between. Germline CDR1 reads MGHRA; CDR2 reads YSYEKL. This CDR3 comprises 18 residues. Here the CDR3 DNA reads TGCGCCAGCAGCCACCAAACAGCGGGGGGTTCGGATAATCAGCCCCAGCATTTT. Its protein is CASSHQTAGGSDNQPQHF.

The chain is built from TRBV6-1 and TRBJ2-5; 8 bases are a match to TRBD1. The germline V gene has CDR1 MNHNS and CDR2 SASEGT. This CDR3 is built from 16 residues. Losses at the gene ends were 2 bases for V and 1 base for J; bases not matched to a gene: 6. The CDR3 region has the DNA TGTGCCAGCAGTGAATTAGTAGGGACAGGCCAAGAGACCCAGTACTTC. Amino acid sequence: CASSELVGTGQETQYF.

Sample share makes this clone medium-sized. This chain links TRBV6-6 with TRBJ1-1, with TRBD1 as a possible D gene (5 bases). Germline V gives CDR1 MNHNY, CDR2 SVGAGI (reference sequence). Trimming took off 5 bases at V and 1 base at J, with 14 bases between the two ends. The CDR3 totals 15 residues. CDR3 in amino acids: CASSTTGLKNTEAFF. CDR3 nucleotides: TGTGCCAGCAGTACAACGGGACTGAAGAACACTGAAGCTTTCTTT.

The chain couples TRBV2 to TRBJ2-3; weak D call: TRBD1 (5 bases). This CDR3 contains 15 residues. Trimming pared 6 bases from V and 1 base from J, leaving 14 bases between. The germline CDR1 and CDR2 sequences are SNHLY and FYNNEI. The CDR3 nucleotides are TGTGCCAGCAGGGTTGGGGCAGACCGCACAGATACGCAGTATTTT. It translates to CASRVGADRTDTQYF.

This clone was seen a few times. The chain joins TRBV28 to TRBJ2-7; D is perhaps TRBD1 (5 bases). Trimming removed 3 bases from V and 0 bases from J, with 15 bases in between. The CDR3 has 16 residues. Germline CDR1 reads MDHEN; CDR2 reads SYDVKM. CDR3 protein: CASSFSRAGPSYEQYF. The CDR3 nucleotides read TGTGCCAGCAGTTTCAGCCGGGCAGGGCCCTCCTACGAGCAGTACTTC.

The chain has TRBV11-1 and TRBJ2-7, with D maybe TRBD1 (5 bases). Trimming removed 5 bases from V and 5 bases from J, with 16 bases in between. Germline loops: CDR1 SGHAT, CDR2 FQDESV (reference sequence). This CDR3 region has 14 residues. The chain's CDR3 is CASSPSGNRHEQYF. DNA of the CDR3: TGTGCCAGCAGCCCTTCAGGGAATCGACACGAGCAGTACTTC.

The CDR3 protein is CASGLGLAGAPYNEQFF. The CDR3 DNA follows: TGTGCTAGTGGTTTGGGACTAGCGGGGGCCCCCTACAATGAGCAGTTCTTC. This chain joins TRBV12-5 and TRBJ2-1; 12 nucleotides line up with TRBD2. Trimming at V came to 1 base and at J to 2 bases, leaving 3 bases not matched to a gene. There are 17 residues in the CDR3. Germline V lookup: CDR1 LGHNT, CDR2 FRNRAP.

V gene TRBV9 combines with J gene TRBJ1-4, with a tentative D call TRBD1 (6 bases). This CDR3 has 15 residues. CDR1 and CDR2 (germline): SGDLS, YYNGEE. V was cut by 3 bases and J by 8 bases, with 17 bases left in between. DNA of the CDR3: TGTGCCAGCAGCGATGTACAAGGGGGGGAAGAAAAACTGTTTTTT. Translated: CASSDVQGGEEKLFF.

The V gene is TRBV27, the J gene TRBJ1-1, with D perhaps matching TRBD1 (5 bases). The V end was cut by 4 bases, the J end by 3 bases, with 9 bases between. The CDR3 covers 13 residues. The germline V gene encodes CDR1 MNHEY and CDR2 SMNVEV (reference sequence). The CDR3 is CASSWGVYTEAFF. DNA for the CDR3: TGTGCCAGCAGTTGGGGGGTGTACACTGAAGCTTTCTTT.

This chain links TRBV7-9 with TRBJ2-4; perhaps TRBD1 as D (5 bases). Germline CDR1 reads SEHNR; CDR2 reads FQNEAQ (reference sequence). V was clipped by 5 bases and J by 9 bases, with 14 bases between them. This CDR3 region has 13 residues. The DNA for the CDR3 is TGTGCCAGCAGCCTCGGCAGGGTTGCCATTCAGTACTTC. Translated, it gives CASSLGRVAIQYF.

This clone qualifies as medium-sized. The chain has TRBV13 and TRBJ1-1; tentatively, D is TRBD1 (6 bases). Per the germline V gene, CDR1 is PRHDT and CDR2 is FYEKMQ (reference sequence). The CDR3 runs to 15 residues. V was shortened by 5 bases and J by 1 base, with 14 bases between the two germline ends. Here the CDR3 reads CASSPRGGQNTEAFF. CDR3 nucleotide sequence: TGTGCCAGCAGCCCCCGAGGGGGACAGAACACTGAAGCTTTCTTT.

V is TRBV27 and J is TRBJ2-3, with TRBD2 matching over 11 bases. Looked up from germline, CDR1 is MNHEY and CDR2 is SMNVEV (reference sequence). The CDR3 totals 15 residues. Losses at the gene ends were 5 bases for V and 4 bases for J; bases not matched to a gene: 5. CDR3 DNA sequence: TGTGCCAGCAGTAGTAGCGGGGGGGCTTCAGATACGCAGTATTTT. As protein: CASSSSGGASDTQYF.

J is TRBJ1-3 and V is TRBV30; D is possibly TRBD1 (5 bases). The CDR3 runs to 14 residues. V dropped 8 bases and J dropped 4 bases, with 18 bases sitting between them. Germline CDR1 is GTSNPN and CDR2 is SVGIG (reference sequence). The CDR3 DNA reads TGTGCCGGGCACTTAGACAGTCGGGGAAACACCATATATTTT. It specifies CAGHLDSRGNTIYF.

The chain combines TRBV2 with TRBJ2-4; 7 bases align to TRBD1. There are 15 residues in the CDR3. J lost 4 bases, V lost 6 bases, and 9 bases had no gene match. Germline-derived CDR1 and CDR2 are SNHLY and FYNNEI. Written as DNA, the CDR3 is TGTGCCAGCAGCTCCGTTGTACAGGGGAAAAACATTCAGTACTTC. This gives the protein CASSSVVQGKNIQYF.

This chain links TRBV19 with TRBJ1-1, with D unclear. CDR3 length: 15 residues. Germline CDR1 and CDR2: LNHDA and SQIVND (reference sequence). The V end lost 4 bases, the J end lost 8 bases, and 20 bases lay between the germline ends. CDR3 DNA sequence: TGTGCCAGTAGTACACTCCGGGAGGTCTTAGAAGAAGCTTTCTTT. Residues: CASSTLREVLEEAFF.

For this clone: The same CDR3 also results from other DNA sequences found in this sample. The chain joins TRBV19 to TRBJ2-1; no firm D call. The V gene lost 1 base and the J gene lost 6 bases, with 7 bases spanning the gap. CDR1 and CDR2 from the germline V gene are LNHDA and SQIVND (reference sequence). The CDR3 totals 13 residues. DNA for the CDR3: TGTGCCAGTAGTATAGGTAGTCTCAATGAGCAGTTCTTC. Its translation is CASSIGSLNEQFF.

The chain employs TRBV10-3 and TRBJ2-1, with 8 bases identical to TRBD1. The CDR3 length is 14 residues. Germline V lookup: CDR1 ENHRY, CDR2 SYGVKD. The V and J ends lost 10 bases and 4 bases, in that order; junction bases with no gene match: 9. The CDR3 nucleotides read TGTGCCACCACGCAGGACAGGGTTTACAATGAGCAGTTCTTC. Translation gives CATTQDRVYNEQFF.

This clone was observed once. This chain joins TRBV20-1 and TRBJ2-1, with D perhaps TRBD1 (5 bases). The germline V and J ends were trimmed by 6 bases and 7 bases, with 10 bases remaining between them. This CDR3 has 11 amino acids. Germline lookup yields CDR1 DFQATT and CDR2 SNEGSKA (reference sequence). The CDR3 spells CSAKQVNEQFF. DNA of the CDR3: TGCAGTGCGAAACAGGTGAATGAGCAGTTCTTC.

The V gene is TRBV6-1, the J gene TRBJ1-1; 9 bases match TRBD1. Germline CDR1 reads MNHNS; CDR2 reads SASEGT. The CDR3 consists of 12 residues. Germline trimming cut 10 bases from V and 6 bases from J; bases unmatched to any gene: 6. The CDR3 DNA reads TGTGCCACTACAGGGGGCGCAGCTGAAGCTTTCTTT. This translates into CATTGGAAEAFF.

This chain connects TRBV10-1 to TRBJ2-3; 10 nucleotides match TRBD2. The V gene's germline CDR1 is WNHNN and CDR2 SYGVQD (reference sequence). The CDR3 sequence is 18 residues long. The ends lost 6 bases at V and 1 base at J; junction bases unmatched: 13. CDR3 in DNA: TGCGCCAGCAGGTCCCTCGAGCGGGAGGGCCCCCGCACAGATACGCAGTATTTT. The encoded protein is CASRSLEREGPRTDTQYF.

The V and J genes are TRBV4-1 and TRBJ2-7; D possibly corresponds to TRBD1 (7 bases). This CDR3 comprises 15 residues. Germline CDR1 and CDR2: MGHRA and YSYEKL. Trimming removed 4 bases from V and 3 bases from J, with 16 bases in between. The CDR3 nucleotides are TGCGCCAGCAGCCCAACAGGGGACTCAGGCTACGAGCAGTACTTC. Translating it yields CASSPTGDSGYEQYF.

The V call is TRBV6-1, the J call TRBJ2-2, with D perhaps matching TRBD1 (8 bases). CDR1 and CDR2 from the germline V gene are MNHNS and SASEGT. This CDR3 has 14 residues. V shed 7 bases and J shed 7 bases, with 16 bases lying between them. Here the CDR3 DNA reads TGTGCCAGCACCCTGACAGGGGAGGGCGGGGAGCTGTTTTTT. Protein sequence: CASTLTGEGGELFF.

The chain combines TRBV7-8 with TRBJ1-1, with no clear D. This CDR3 comprises 14 residues. The ends were cut back, 0 bases at V and 2 bases at J, with 7 bases in the middle. Looked up from germline, CDR1 is SGHVS and CDR2 is FQNEAQ. CDR3 nucleotide sequence: TGTGCCAGCAGCTTAGCGAAAGCTAACACTGAAGCTTTCTTT. As protein: CASSLAKANTEAFF.

The J gene is TRBJ2-5, the V gene TRBV19; a possible D gene is TRBD1 (5 bases). V shed 6 bases and J shed 5 bases, with 10 bases lying between them. Germline CDR1 LNHDA, CDR2 SQIVND (reference sequence). This CDR3 region has 12 residues. The CDR3, as DNA: TGTGCCAGTAGACCTCCAGGGGAGACCCAGTACTTC. Translated, it gives CASRPPGETQYF.

The rearrangement joins TRBV4-1 to TRBJ2-3; TRBD2 might be the D (5 bases). This CDR3 comprises 16 residues. Trimming took off 3 bases at V and 2 bases at J, with 15 bases between the two ends. Germline assignment: CDR1 MGHRA and CDR2 YSYEKL. The CDR3: CASSHTGSDSTDTQYF. The CDR3 DNA reads TGCGCCAGCAGCCATACTGGGTCGGACTCCACAGATACGCAGTATTTT.

This clone is deemed medium-sized (0.01 to 0.1%). The sample carries other DNA sequences with the same CDR3. The V call is TRBV7-9, the J call TRBJ2-7; D unresolved. Germline CDR1 reads SEHNR; CDR2 reads FQNEAQ (reference sequence). There are 12 residues in the CDR3. V was shortened by 3 bases and J by 2 bases, with 5 bases between the two germline ends. This CDR3 reads CASSLAPYEQYF. CDR3 coding DNA: TGTGCCAGCAGCTTGGCTCCCTACGAGCAGTACTTC.

The rearrangement links TRBV9 to TRBJ1-5; the D gene is possibly TRBD1 (5 bases). V lost 5 bases, J lost 0 bases, and 12 bases lay in between. The CDR3 contains 15 residues. Germline V lookup: CDR1 SGDLS, CDR2 YYNGEE. CDR3 DNA sequence: TGTGCCAGCAGTTCGGGGGGAGGTAGCAATCAGCCCCAGCATTTT. Translating it yields CASSSGGGSNQPQHF. The full variable domain, its missing parts supplied by reference TRBV9 and TRBJ1-5, is DSGVTQTPKHLITATGQRVTLRCSPRSGDLSVYWYQQSLDQGLQFLIQYYNGEERAKGNILERFSAQQFPDLHSELNLSSLELGDSALYFCASSSGGGSNQPQHFGDGTRLSIL.

The CDR3 sequence is CASGPPLWTGELFF. The CDR3 DNA follows: TGTGCTAGTGGCCCACCACTATGGACCGGGGAGCTGTTTTTT. This rearrangement joins TRBV12-5 to TRBJ2-2; D gene ambiguous. CDR1 and CDR2 from the germline V gene are LGHNT and FRNRAP. The CDR3 has 14 amino acids. V was cut by 6 bases and J by 5 bases, with 13 bases left in between.

The rearrangement joins TRBV10-3 to TRBJ2-7; 7 bases fit TRBD1. V gave up 6 bases and J gave up 0 bases; unmatched junction bases: 2. Looked up from germline, CDR1 is ENHRY and CDR2 is SYGVKD. CDR3 size: 13 residues. The CDR3 region has the DNA TGTGCCATCAGGACAGGGAGCTCCTACGAGCAGTACTTC. This sequence encodes CAIRTGSSYEQYF.

The gene calls are TRBV28 and TRBJ1-3; D might be TRBD1 (6 bases). The V gene lost 5 bases and the J gene lost 0 bases, with 14 bases spanning the gap. This CDR3 contains 16 residues. CDR1 MDHEN and CDR2 SYDVKM come from the germline V gene. CDR3 residues: CASSPETGRSGNTIYF. For the CDR3, the DNA is TGTGCCAGCAGTCCCGAAACAGGGCGCTCTGGAAACACCATATATTTT.